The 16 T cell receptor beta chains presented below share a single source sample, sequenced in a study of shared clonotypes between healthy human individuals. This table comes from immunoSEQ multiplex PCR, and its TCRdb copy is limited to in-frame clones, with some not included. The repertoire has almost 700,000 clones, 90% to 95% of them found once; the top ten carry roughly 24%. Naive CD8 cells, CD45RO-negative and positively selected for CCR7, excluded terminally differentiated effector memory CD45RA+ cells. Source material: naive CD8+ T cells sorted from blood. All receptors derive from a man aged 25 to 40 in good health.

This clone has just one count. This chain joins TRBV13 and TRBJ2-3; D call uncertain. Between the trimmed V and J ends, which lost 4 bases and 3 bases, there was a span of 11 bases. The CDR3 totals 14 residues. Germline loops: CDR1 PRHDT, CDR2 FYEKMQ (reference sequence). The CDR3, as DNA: TGTGCCAGCAGCTCAGCCTCTAGGACAGATACGCAGTATTTT. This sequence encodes CASSSASRTDTQYF.

This CDR3 reads CASNLGGYNEQFF. The DNA of the CDR3 is TGTGCCAGCAACCTGGGCGGATACAATGAGCAGTTCTTC. The chain combines TRBV7-8 with TRBJ2-1; D unclear. V lost 7 bases, J lost 4 bases, and 11 bases lay in between. The CDR3 has 13 amino acids. The germline V gene has CDR1 SGHVS and CDR2 FQNEAQ.

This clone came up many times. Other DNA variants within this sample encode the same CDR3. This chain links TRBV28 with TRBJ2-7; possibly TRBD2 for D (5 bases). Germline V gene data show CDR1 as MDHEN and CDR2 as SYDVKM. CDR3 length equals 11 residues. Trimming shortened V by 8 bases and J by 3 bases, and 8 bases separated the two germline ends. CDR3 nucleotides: TGTGCCAGCGGACGGGACTACGAGCAGTACTTC. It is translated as CASGRDYEQYF. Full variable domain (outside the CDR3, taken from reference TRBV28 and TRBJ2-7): DVKVTQSSRYLVKRTGEKVFLECVQDMDHENMFWYRQDPGLGLRLIYFSYDVKMKEKGDIPEGYSVSREKKERFSLILESASTNQTSMYLCASGRDYEQYFGPGTRLTVT.

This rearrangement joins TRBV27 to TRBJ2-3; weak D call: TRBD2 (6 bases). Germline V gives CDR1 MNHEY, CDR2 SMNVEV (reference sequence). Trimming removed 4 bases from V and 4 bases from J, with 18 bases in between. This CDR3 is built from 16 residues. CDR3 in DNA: TGTGCCAGCAGTTGGGGCACTGGGACTTCTTCAGATACGCAGTATTTT. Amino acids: CASSWGTGTSSDTQYF.

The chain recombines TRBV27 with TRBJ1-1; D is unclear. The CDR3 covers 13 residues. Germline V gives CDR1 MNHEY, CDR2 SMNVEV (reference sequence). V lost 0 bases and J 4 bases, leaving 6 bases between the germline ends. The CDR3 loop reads CASSLSTSTEAFF. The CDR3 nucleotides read TGTGCCAGCAGTTTATCGACAAGCACTGAAGCTTTCTTT.

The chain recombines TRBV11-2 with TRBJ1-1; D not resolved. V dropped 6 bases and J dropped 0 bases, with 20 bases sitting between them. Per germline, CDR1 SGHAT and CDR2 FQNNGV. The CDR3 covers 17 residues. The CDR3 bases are TGTGCCAGCAGGGACCCTTTTTCTCTGGGCTTGAACACTGAAGCTTTCTTT. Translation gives CASRDPFSLGLNTEAFF. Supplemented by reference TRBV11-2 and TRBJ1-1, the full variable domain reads EAGVAQSPRYKIIEKRQSVAFWCNPISGHATLYWYQQILGQGPKLLIQFQNNGVVDDSQLPKDRFSAERLKGVDSTLKIQPAKLEDSAVYLCASRDPFSLGLNTEAFFGQGTRLTVV.

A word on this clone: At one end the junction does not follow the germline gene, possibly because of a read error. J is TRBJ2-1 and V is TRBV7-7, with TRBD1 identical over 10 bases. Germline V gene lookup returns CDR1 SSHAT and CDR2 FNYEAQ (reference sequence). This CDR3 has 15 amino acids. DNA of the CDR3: TGTGCTAGCAGCCGTAGGACAGGGGGGTACAATGAGCAGTTCTTC. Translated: CASSRRTGGYNEQFF. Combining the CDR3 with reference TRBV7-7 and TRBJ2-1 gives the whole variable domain GAGVSQSPRYKVTKRGQDVTLRCDPISSHATLYWYQQALGQGPEFLTYFNYEAQPDKSGLPSDRFSAERPEGSISTLTIQRTEQRDSAMYRCASSRRTGGYNEQFFGPGTRLTVL.

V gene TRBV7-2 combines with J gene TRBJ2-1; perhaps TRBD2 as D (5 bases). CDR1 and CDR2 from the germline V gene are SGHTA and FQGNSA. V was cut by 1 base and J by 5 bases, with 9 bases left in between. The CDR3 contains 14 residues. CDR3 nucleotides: TGTGCCAGCAGCTTAGTATCCGGGAACAATGAGCAGTTCTTC. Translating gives CASSLVSGNNEQFF.

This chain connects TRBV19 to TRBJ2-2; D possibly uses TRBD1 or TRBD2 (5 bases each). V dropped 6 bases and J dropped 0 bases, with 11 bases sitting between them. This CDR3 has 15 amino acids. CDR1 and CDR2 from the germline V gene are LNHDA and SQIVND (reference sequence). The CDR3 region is CASRRGRANTGELFF. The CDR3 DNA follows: TGTGCCAGTAGGAGGGGTAGAGCGAACACCGGGGAGCTGTTTTTT.

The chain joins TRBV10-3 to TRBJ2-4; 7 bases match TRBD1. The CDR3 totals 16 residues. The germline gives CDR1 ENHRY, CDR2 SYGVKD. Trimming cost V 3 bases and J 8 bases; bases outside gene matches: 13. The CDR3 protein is CAISERFEGAQDIQYF. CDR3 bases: TGTGCCATCAGTGAACGGTTCGAGGGGGCGCAGGACATTCAGTACTTC.

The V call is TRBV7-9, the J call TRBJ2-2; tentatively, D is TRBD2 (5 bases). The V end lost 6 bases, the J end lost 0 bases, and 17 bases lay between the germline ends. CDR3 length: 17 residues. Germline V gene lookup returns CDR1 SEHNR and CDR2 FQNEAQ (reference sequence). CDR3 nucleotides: TGTGCCAGCAGGACATCATGGTCCGGGACGAACACCGGGGAGCTGTTTTTT. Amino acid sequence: CASRTSWSGTNTGELFF.

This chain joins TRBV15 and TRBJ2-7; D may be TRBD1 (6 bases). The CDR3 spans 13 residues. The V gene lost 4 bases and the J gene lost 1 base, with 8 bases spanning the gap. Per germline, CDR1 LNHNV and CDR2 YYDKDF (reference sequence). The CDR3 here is CATSNRDSYEQYF. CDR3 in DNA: TGTGCCACCAGCAACAGGGATTCCTACGAGCAGTACTTC.

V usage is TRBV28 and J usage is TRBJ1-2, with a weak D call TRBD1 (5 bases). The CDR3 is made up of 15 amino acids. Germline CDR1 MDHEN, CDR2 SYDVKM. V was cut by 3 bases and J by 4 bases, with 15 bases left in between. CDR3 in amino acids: CASSFRLRGLYGYTF. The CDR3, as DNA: TGTGCCAGCAGTTTTCGTTTAAGGGGCCTCTATGGCTACACCTTC.

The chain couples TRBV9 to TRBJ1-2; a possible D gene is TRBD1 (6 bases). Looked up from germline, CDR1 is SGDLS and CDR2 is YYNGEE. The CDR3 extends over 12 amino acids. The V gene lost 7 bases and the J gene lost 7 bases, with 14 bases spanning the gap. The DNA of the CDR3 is TGTGCCAGCGACTCAGGGGCGATTGGCTACACCTTC. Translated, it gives CASDSGAIGYTF.

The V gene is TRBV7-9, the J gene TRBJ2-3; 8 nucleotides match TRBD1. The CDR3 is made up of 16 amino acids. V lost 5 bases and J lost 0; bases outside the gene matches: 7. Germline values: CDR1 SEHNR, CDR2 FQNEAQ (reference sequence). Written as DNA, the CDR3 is TGTGCCAGCAGCCCCCGACAGGGGCCAAGCACAGATACGCAGTATTTT. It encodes CASSPRQGPSTDTQYF. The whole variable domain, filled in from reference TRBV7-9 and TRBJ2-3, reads DTGVSQNPRHKITKRGQNVTFRCDPISEHNRLYWYRQTLGQGPEFLTYFQNEAQLEKSRLLSDRFSAERPKGSFSTLEIQRTEQGDSAMYLCASSPRQGPSTDTQYFGPGTRLTVL.

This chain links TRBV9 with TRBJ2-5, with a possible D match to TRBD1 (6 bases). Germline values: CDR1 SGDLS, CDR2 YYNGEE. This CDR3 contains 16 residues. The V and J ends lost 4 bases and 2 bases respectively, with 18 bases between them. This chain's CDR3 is CASSTPLGRGQETQYF. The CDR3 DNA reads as TGTGCCAGCAGCACACCCCTGGGCAGGGGACAAGAGACCCAGTACTTC.